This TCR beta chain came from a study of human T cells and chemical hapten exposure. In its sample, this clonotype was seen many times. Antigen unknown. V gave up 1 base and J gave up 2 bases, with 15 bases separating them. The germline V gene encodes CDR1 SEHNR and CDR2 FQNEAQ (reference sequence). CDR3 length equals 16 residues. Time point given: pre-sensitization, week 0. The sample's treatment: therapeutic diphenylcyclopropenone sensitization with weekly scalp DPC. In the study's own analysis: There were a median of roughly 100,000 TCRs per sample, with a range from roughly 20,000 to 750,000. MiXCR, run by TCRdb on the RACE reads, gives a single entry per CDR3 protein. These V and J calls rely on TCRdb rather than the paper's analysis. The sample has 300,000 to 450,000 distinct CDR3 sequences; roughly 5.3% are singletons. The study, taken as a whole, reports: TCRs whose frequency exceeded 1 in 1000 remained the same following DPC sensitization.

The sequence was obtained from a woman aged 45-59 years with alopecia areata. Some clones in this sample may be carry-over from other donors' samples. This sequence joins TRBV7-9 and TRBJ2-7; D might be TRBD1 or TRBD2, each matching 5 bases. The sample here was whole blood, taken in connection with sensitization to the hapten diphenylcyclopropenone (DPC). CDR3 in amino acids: CASSLGTGPRAYEQYF. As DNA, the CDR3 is TGTGCCAGCAGCTTAGGGACGGGACCTAGGGCCTACGAGCAGTACTTC.